Presented here are 30 T cell receptor beta chains from one specimen sequenced in a study of shared clonotypes between healthy human individuals. Naive CD8 cells comprised CD45RO-negative, CCR7-positively selected cells, excluding terminally differentiated effector memory CD45RA+ cells. Assay: immunoSEQ multiplex PCR; the TCRdb copy retains only in-frame clones and omits some. The table records millions of clones, 85% to 95% of them present only once. Sequencing was done on a sample of naive CD8+ T cells sorted from blood. The receptors shown here come from a man between 18 and 29 years old in good health.

This CDR3 reads CASSATGGVGNQPQHF. CDR3 nucleotide sequence: TGTGCCAGCAGCGCGACAGGGGGCGTGGGCAATCAGCCCCAGCATTTT. The chain joins TRBV2 to TRBJ1-5, with TRBD1 matching over 10 bases. CDR3 length equals 16 residues. V shed 6 bases, J shed 2 bases, and the junction held 7 bases outside the gene matches. In germline, CDR1 is SNHLY, CDR2 FYNNEI. Variable domain in full (rest from reference TRBV2 and TRBJ1-5): EPEVTQTPSHQVTQMGQEVILRCVPISNHLYFYWYRQILGQKVEFLVSFYNNEISEKSEIFDDQFSVERPDGSNFTLKIRSTKLEDSAMYFCASSATGGVGNQPQHFGDGTRLSIL.

The gene calls are TRBV7-8 and TRBJ1-1; perhaps TRBD1 as D (5 bases). Germline lookup yields CDR1 SGHVS and CDR2 FQNEAQ. CDR3 length: 15 amino acids. V was trimmed by 0 bases and J by 0 bases, leaving 8 bases between them. CDR3 region: CASSLAWGMNTEAFF. In nucleotides, the CDR3 is TGTGCCAGCAGCTTAGCTTGGGGGATGAACACTGAAGCTTTCTTT.

This chain connects TRBV11-1 to TRBJ2-5, with D possibly being TRBD1 (5 bases). The length of the CDR3 is 18 residues. Germline CDR1 is SGHAT and CDR2 is FQDESV (reference sequence). Trimming removed 5 bases at V and 5 bases at J, with 27 bases between. The CDR3 spells CASSPDPTAQGGLETQYF. The CDR3, as DNA: TGTGCCAGCAGCCCAGACCCCACGGCGCAGGGTGGCTTGGAGACCCAGTACTTC. The full variable domain, completed using reference TRBV11-1 and TRBJ2-5, is EAEVAQSPRYKITEKSQAVAFWCDPISGHATLYWYRQILGQGPELLVQFQDESVVDDSQLPKDRFSAERLKGVDSTLKIQPAELGDSAMYLCASSPDPTAQGGLETQYFGPGTRLLVL.

The CDR3 is CASSFIKGDYEQYF. The DNA of the CDR3 is TGTGCCAGCAGCTTCATCAAAGGAGACTACGAGCAGTACTTC. The gene calls are TRBV11-2 and TRBJ2-7; D not certain. V was trimmed by 3 bases and J by 3 bases, leaving 12 bases between them. This CDR3 is 14 amino acids long. Germline V gives CDR1 SGHAT, CDR2 FQNNGV. Looking up the rest from reference TRBV11-2 and TRBJ2-7 gives the full variable domain: EAGVAQSPRYKIIEKRQSVAFWCNPISGHATLYWYQQILGQGPKLLIQFQNNGVVDDSQLPKDRFSAERLKGVDSTLKIQPAKLEDSAVYLCASSFIKGDYEQYFGPGTRLTVT.

The gene calls are TRBV4-3 and TRBJ1-1, with D tentatively TRBD1 (5 bases). There are 17 residues in the CDR3. Deletions cut 0 bases from V and 2 bases from J, with 16 bases between. CDR1 and CDR2 from the germline V gene are LGHNA and YSLEER. The CDR3 DNA is TGCGCCAGCAGCCAAGATATCGGGACCCCGAGCAACACTGAAGCTTTCTTT. It is translated as CASSQDIGTPSNTEAFF.

As regards this clone: Other DNA sequences in this sample translate to the same CDR3. The rearrangement joins TRBV30 to TRBJ1-1; D is possibly TRBD1 (5 bases). Trimming shortened V by 0 bases and J by 7 bases, and 6 bases separated the two germline ends. In germline, CDR1 is GTSNPN, CDR2 SVGIG (reference sequence). The CDR3 spans 11 residues. CDR3 nucleotide sequence: TGTGCCTGGAGTGTCGGGGGTGAAGCTTTCTTT. It translates to CAWSVGGEAFF.

The CDR3 DNA sequence: TGCACCAGCAGCCAAAAGGAGGACAAACGGGCCTATGGCTACACCTTC. It yields the protein CTSSQKEDKRAYGYTF. The rearrangement joins TRBV1 to TRBJ1-2. TRBV1 is deemed a pseudogene. The CDR3 runs to 16 residues.

The chain has TRBV5-1 and TRBJ2-7; TRBD2 matches at 7 bases. The ends lost 7 bases at V and 5 bases at J; junction bases unmatched: 9. The CDR3 is 13 residues long. Germline CDR1 is SGHRS and CDR2 is YFSETQ. CDR3 bases: TGCGCCAGCGGGCCCATCGGGAGGAACGAGCAGTACTTC. It encodes CASGPIGRNEQYF.

This sequence joins TRBV30 and TRBJ2-1; D not resolved. The CDR3 has 17 residues. V was shortened by 1 base and J by 0 bases, with 16 bases between the two germline ends. Looked up from germline, CDR1 is GTSNPN and CDR2 is SVGIG (reference sequence). The CDR3, as DNA: TGTGCCTGGAGTGGCTCAATGGACCCTGTCTCCTACAATGAGCAGTTCTTC. Its protein product is CAWSGSMDPVSYNEQFF.

V is TRBV27 and J is TRBJ2-3, with D tentatively TRBD2 (5 bases). The CDR3 runs 14 residues. V lost 3 bases and J lost 2, with 9 bases in between. Germline V CDR1 and CDR2: MNHEY, SMNVEV (reference sequence). In DNA, the CDR3 is TGTGCCAGCAGTTTCGGACTCCCCACAGATACGCAGTATTTT. Translated, it gives CASSFGLPTDTQYF.

This clone was recorded once. V and J are TRBV27 and TRBJ2-1; 9 bases are shared with TRBD2. The germline CDR1 and CDR2 sequences are MNHEY and SMNVEV (reference sequence). The CDR3 is 14 amino acids. Trimming removed 7 bases from V and 7 bases from J; junction bases left unmatched: 8. The CDR3 bases are TGTGCCAGCACCTTCGGCGGGGGGGTAAATGAGCAGTTCTTC. The encoded protein is CASTFGGGVNEQFF.

This chain joins TRBV5-3 and TRBJ2-5, with D possibly being TRBD2 (6 bases). TRBV5-3 is classed as an ORF, of uncertain function. V lost 9 bases, J lost 2 bases, and 23 bases lay in between. This CDR3 has 16 amino acids. The CDR3 nucleotides read TGTGCCAAAAACACGTGGGGAGGCCTAACGCAAGAGACCCAGTACTTC. Amino acid sequence: CAKNTWGGLTQETQYF.

The chain links TRBV7-9 to TRBJ1-1; perhaps TRBD1 as D (5 bases). V lost 5 bases and J lost 1, with 14 bases in between. Germline CDR1 is SEHNR and CDR2 is FQNEAQ (reference sequence). The CDR3 length is 15 residues. CDR3 sequence: CASSPRDGKNTEAFF. The CDR3, as DNA: TGTGCCAGCAGCCCCAGGGACGGAAAGAACACTGAAGCTTTCTTT.

For this clone: Other nucleotide sequences from this sample produce the same CDR3. The chain joins TRBV6-1 to TRBJ2-3, with no clear D. V was cut by 2 bases and J by 5 bases, with 5 bases left in between. Germline V gives CDR1 MNHNS, CDR2 SASEGT. CDR3 size: 12 residues. CDR3 nucleotides: TGTGCCAGCAGTGAACGAGGAGATACGCAGTATTTT. Translation gives CASSERGDTQYF.

Comments on this clone: Distinct nucleotide sequences in the sample also encode this CDR3. The rearrangement links TRBV9 to TRBJ2-1, with TRBD2 matching 9 bases. The CDR3 is 13 residues long. From germline, CDR1 is SGDLS and CDR2 YYNGEE. J was trimmed by 7 bases and V by 1 base; bases with no gene match: 0. DNA for the CDR3: TGTGCCAGCAGCGTAAGCGGGGGGAATGAGCAGTTCTTC. Translation: CASSVSGGNEQFF.

V and J are TRBV6-5 and TRBJ2-3; TRBD2 matches 7 bases. There are 15 residues in the CDR3. Germline V gene sequence: CDR1 MNHEY, CDR2 SVGAGI. V was clipped by 4 bases and J by 3 bases; unmatched bases: 7. The CDR3 reads CASSSSGGRTDTQYF. For the CDR3, the DNA is TGTGCCAGCAGTTCCAGCGGCGGGAGAACAGATACGCAGTATTTT.

The chain has TRBV4-2 and TRBJ2-7, with D possibly matching TRBD1 (6 bases). The CDR3 extends over 12 amino acids. The V and J ends lost 7 bases and 3 bases respectively, with 10 bases between them. Germline loops: CDR1 LGHNA, CDR2 YNFKEQ. The CDR3 nucleotides are TGTGCCAGCAAGGGGGAAGGCTACGAGCAGTACTTC. Encoded protein: CASKGEGYEQYF.

V usage is TRBV2 and J usage is TRBJ2-7, with D perhaps matching TRBD1 (6 bases). Trimming left V 3 bases short and J 6 bases short, with 18 bases between. The CDR3 has 15 residues. Germline V lookup: CDR1 SNHLY, CDR2 FYNNEI. The CDR3, as DNA: TGTGCCAGCAGTGATATACAAGGGGGTCGGGGCGAGCAGTACTTC. Encoded protein: CASSDIQGGRGEQYF.

This chain connects TRBV11-2 to TRBJ2-1; TRBD2 agrees at 9 bases. CDR1 SGHAT and CDR2 FQNNGV come from the germline V gene. The CDR3 runs 17 residues. V dropped 1 base and J dropped 0; count of bases not matched to a gene: 4. Here the CDR3 reads CASSLVLAGSSYNEQFF. The CDR3 coding sequence is TGTGCCAGCAGCTTAGTCCTAGCGGGGAGCTCCTACAATGAGCAGTTCTTC.

The rearrangement links TRBV9 to TRBJ2-6; 15 bases line up with TRBD2. Trimming removed 3 bases from V and 3 bases from J; junction bases left unmatched: 7. The germline gives CDR1 SGDLS, CDR2 YYNGEE. The CDR3 extends over 19 amino acids. For the CDR3, the DNA is TGTGCCAGCAGCGACACTCCGGGACTAGCGGGAGGTGGGGCCAACGTCCTGACTTTC. It codes for CASSDTPGLAGGGANVLTF.

This clone was seen a handful of times. CDR3 loop: CASSYPLVNYEQYF. In DNA, the CDR3 is TGTGCCAGCAGTTACCCCCTGGTCAACTACGAGCAGTACTTC. V and J are TRBV6-7 and TRBJ2-7; D remains unclear. TRBV6-7 has ORF status, its function being uncertain. This CDR3 comprises 14 residues. V lost 2 bases, J lost 3 bases, and 11 bases lay in between.

This rearrangement joins TRBV14 to TRBJ1-1; a possible D gene is TRBD1 (5 bases). V lost 1 base to trimming and J lost 3 bases, with 9 bases between them. Germline-derived CDR1 and CDR2 are SGHDN and FVKESK. The length of the CDR3 is 14 residues. DNA of the CDR3: TGTGCCAGCAGCCAAGTGCCAGGGTACACTGAAGCTTTCTTT. The encoded protein is CASSQVPGYTEAFF.

This chain links TRBV19 with TRBJ1-5, with D unclear. CDR1 is LNHDA and CDR2 is SQIVND in the germline V gene (reference sequence). The ends were cut back, 6 bases at V and 8 bases at J, with 17 bases in the middle. The CDR3 sequence is 14 residues long. CDR3 DNA: TGTGCCAGTAGCACCTTCGGCATTACTGAGCCCCAGCATTTT. Translating gives CASSTFGITEPQHF.

The gene calls are TRBV28 and TRBJ2-2; TRBD2 agrees at 9 bases. Germline V gene sequence: CDR1 MDHEN, CDR2 SYDVKM. Unmatched junction bases numbered 10, after V lost 2 bases and J lost 3 bases. CDR3 length equals 18 residues. This CDR3 reads CASSLPLAGFRDTGELFF. The CDR3 DNA reads TGTGCCAGCAGTTTACCGCTAGCGGGGTTTAGGGACACCGGGGAGCTGTTTTTT. Looking up the rest from reference TRBV28 and TRBJ2-2 gives the full variable domain: DVKVTQSSRYLVKRTGEKVFLECVQDMDHENMFWYRQDPGLGLRLIYFSYDVKMKEKGDIPEGYSVSREKKERFSLILESASTNQTSMYLCASSLPLAGFRDTGELFFGEGSRLTVL.

Comment on this clone: Other DNA variants within this sample encode the same CDR3. The rearrangement uses TRBV19 and TRBJ1-1, with 8 bases aligning to TRBD1. This CDR3 spans 13 amino acids. Germline V gives CDR1 LNHDA, CDR2 SQIVND (reference sequence). Trimming at V came to 3 bases and at J to 6 bases, leaving 3 bases not matched to a gene. CDR3 nucleotides: TGTGCCAGTAGTATCTCGACAGGGGCTGAAGCTTTCTTT. The encoded protein is CASSISTGAEAFF. The complete variable domain, with remaining parts taken from reference TRBV19 and TRBJ1-1, reads DGGITQSPKYLFRKEGQNVTLSCEQNLNHDAMYWYRQDPGQGLRLIYYSQIVNDFQKGDIAEGYSVSREKKESFPLTVTSAQKNPTAFYLCASSISTGAEAFFGQGTRLTVV.

J is TRBJ2-7 and V is TRBV11-3, with 10 bases matching TRBD2. Germline lookup yields CDR1 SGHNT and CDR2 YENEEA. J lost 0 bases, V lost 5 bases, and 4 bases had no gene match. This CDR3 has 15 amino acids. The CDR3 is CASSVTSGDSYEQYF. CDR3 bases: TGTGCCAGCAGCGTTACTAGCGGGGACTCCTACGAGCAGTACTTC.

The chain employs TRBV2 and TRBJ1-1, with D hard to call. CDR1 and CDR2 (germline): SNHLY, FYNNEI. V was shortened by 6 bases and J by 4 bases, with 12 bases between the two germline ends. The CDR3 has 13 amino acids. CDR3 nucleotide sequence: TGTGCCAGCAGAGGACGGACGGGCACTGAAGCTTTCTTT. Amino acids: CASRGRTGTEAFF.

The chain couples TRBV29-1 to TRBJ2-7; 7 bases align to TRBD2. Per the germline V gene, CDR1 is SQVTM and CDR2 is ANQGSEA. J gave up 6 bases and V 1 base, and 6 bases lay outside the gene matches. CDR3 length: 13 amino acids. The CDR3 region has the DNA TGCAGCGTTGAAGGGGCGGGAGCCCCCGAGCAGTACTTC. As protein: CSVEGAGAPEQYF.

The chain recombines TRBV14 with TRBJ2-7, with unresolved D. The V end was cut by 4 bases, the J end by 4 bases, with 11 bases between. CDR3 length: 13 amino acids. Germline lookup yields CDR1 SGHDN and CDR2 FVKESK. CDR3 DNA: TGTGCCAGCAGCCCGCCCTGGGGTTACGAGCAGTACTTC. Translating it yields CASSPPWGYEQYF.

The V gene is TRBV11-2, the J gene TRBJ1-2; 10 bases line up with TRBD1. Germline V gene lookup returns CDR1 SGHAT and CDR2 FQNNGV. Unmatched junction bases numbered 6, after V lost 5 bases and J lost 0 bases. The CDR3 is made up of 16 amino acids. The CDR3, as DNA: TGTGCCAGCAGCCAGGGACAGGGGATAGCTAACTATGGCTACACCTTC. Protein sequence: CASSQGQGIANYGYTF.